This entry lists 2 T cell receptor beta chains sequenced from one sample in a study of blood T cells in healthy people across ages. A second PCR, run for about 7 to 11 cycles, used a sample-barcoded 5' primer plus a J-beta primer mix. TCRdb itself ran the 5' RACE reads through MiXCR, one entry per CDR3 protein. In the table there are some 1 million distinct CDR3 sequences, roughly 45% of which are singletons. Sequenced input: blood. The receptors shown here come from an older woman in good health.

In this sample, this clonotype turned up a few times. The chain has TRBV10-3 and TRBJ2-1; TRBD2 agrees at 8 bases. This CDR3 is 15 amino acids long. CDR1 and CDR2 from the germline V gene are ENHRY and SYGVKD. The J segment lost 5 bases and the V segment lost 10 bases, leaving 13 bases of the junction unmatched. The CDR3: CATLALAGINNEQFF. Here the CDR3 DNA reads TGTGCCACCCTTGCCTTAGCGGGAATCAACAATGAGCAGTTCTTC.

The sample holds a few counts of this clonotype. The rearrangement links TRBV4-1 to TRBJ2-1; a possible D gene is TRBD2 (6 bases). Between the trimmed V and J ends, which lost 0 bases and 9 bases, there was a span of 12 bases. From germline, CDR1 is MGHRA and CDR2 YSYEKL. The CDR3 spans 14 residues. This chain's CDR3 is CASSQDPSRGEQFF. In DNA, the CDR3 is TGCGCCAGCAGCCAAGACCCCTCGCGGGGTGAGCAGTTCTTC.